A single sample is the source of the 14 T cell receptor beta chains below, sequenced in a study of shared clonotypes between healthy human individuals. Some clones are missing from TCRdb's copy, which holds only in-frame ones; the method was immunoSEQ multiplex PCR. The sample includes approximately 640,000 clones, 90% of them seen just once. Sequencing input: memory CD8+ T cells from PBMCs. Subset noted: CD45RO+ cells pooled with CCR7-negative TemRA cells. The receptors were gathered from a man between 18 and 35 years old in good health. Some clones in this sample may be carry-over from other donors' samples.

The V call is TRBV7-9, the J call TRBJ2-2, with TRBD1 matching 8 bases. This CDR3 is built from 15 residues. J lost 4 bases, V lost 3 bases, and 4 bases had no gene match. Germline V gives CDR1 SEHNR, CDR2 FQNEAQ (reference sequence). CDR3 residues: CASSFPRGLTGELFF. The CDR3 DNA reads TGTGCCAGCAGCTTTCCCAGGGGGCTCACCGGGGAGCTGTTTTTT.

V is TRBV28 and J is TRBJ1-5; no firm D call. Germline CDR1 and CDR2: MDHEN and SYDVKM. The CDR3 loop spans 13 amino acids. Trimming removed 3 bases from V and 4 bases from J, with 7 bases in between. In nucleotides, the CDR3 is TGTGCCAGCAGTTTTAGCCCGAATCAGCCCCAGCATTTT. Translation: CASSFSPNQPQHF. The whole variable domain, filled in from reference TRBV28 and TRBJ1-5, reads DVKVTQSSRYLVKRTGEKVFLECVQDMDHENMFWYRQDPGLGLRLIYFSYDVKMKEKGDIPEGYSVSREKKERFSLILESASTNQTSMYLCASSFSPNQPQHFGDGTRLSIL.

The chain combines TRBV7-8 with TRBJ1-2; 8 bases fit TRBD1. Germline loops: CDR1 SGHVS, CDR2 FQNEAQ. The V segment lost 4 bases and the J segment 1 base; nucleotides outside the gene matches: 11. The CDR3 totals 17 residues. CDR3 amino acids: CASSSSPTGGNNYGYTF. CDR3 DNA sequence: TGTGCCAGCAGCTCATCCCCCACAGGGGGGAATAACTATGGCTACACCTTC.

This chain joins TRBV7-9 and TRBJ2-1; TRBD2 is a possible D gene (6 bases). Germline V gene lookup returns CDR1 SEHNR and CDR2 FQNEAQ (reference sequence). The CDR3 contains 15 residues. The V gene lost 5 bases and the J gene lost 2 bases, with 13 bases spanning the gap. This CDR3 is CASSPRESAYNEQFF. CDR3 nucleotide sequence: TGTGCCAGCAGCCCACGGGAGTCCGCCTACAATGAGCAGTTCTTC.

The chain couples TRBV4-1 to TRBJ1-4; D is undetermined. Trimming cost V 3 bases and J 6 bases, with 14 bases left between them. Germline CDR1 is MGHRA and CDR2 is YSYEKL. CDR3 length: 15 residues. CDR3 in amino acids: CASSHPEGLYEKLFF. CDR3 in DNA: TGCGCCAGCAGCCATCCGGAGGGCCTCTATGAAAAACTGTTTTTT.

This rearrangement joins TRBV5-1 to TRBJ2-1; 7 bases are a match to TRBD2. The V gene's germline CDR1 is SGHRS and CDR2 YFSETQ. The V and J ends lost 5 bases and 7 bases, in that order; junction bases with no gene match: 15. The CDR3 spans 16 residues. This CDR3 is CASRLQSGGSKNEQFF. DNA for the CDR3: TGCGCCAGCAGACTCCAGTCTGGCGGGAGTAAAAATGAGCAGTTCTTC.

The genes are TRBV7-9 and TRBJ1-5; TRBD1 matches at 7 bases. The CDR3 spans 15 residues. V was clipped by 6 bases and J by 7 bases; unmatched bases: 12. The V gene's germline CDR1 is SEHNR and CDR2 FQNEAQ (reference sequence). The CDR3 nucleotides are TGTGCCAGCAGTCAAGGGACAGTATCCGGGCAGCCCCAGCATTTT. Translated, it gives CASSQGTVSGQPQHF. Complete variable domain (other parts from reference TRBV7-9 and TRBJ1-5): DTGVSQNPRHKITKRGQNVTFRCDPISEHNRLYWYRQTLGQGPEFLTYFQNEAQLEKSRLLSDRFSAERPKGSFSTLEIQRTEQGDSAMYLCASSQGTVSGQPQHFGDGTRLSIL.

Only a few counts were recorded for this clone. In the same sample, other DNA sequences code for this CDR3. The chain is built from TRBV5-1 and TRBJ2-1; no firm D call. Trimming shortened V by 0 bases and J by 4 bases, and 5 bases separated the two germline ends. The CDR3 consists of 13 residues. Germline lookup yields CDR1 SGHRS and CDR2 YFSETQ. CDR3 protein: CASSLARYNEQFF. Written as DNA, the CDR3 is TGCGCCAGCAGCTTGGCCAGGTACAATGAGCAGTTCTTC.

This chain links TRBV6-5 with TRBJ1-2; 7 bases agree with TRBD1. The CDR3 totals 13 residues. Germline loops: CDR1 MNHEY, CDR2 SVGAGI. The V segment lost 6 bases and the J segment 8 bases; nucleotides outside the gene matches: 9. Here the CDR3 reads CASRNEGAEGYTF. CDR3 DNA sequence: TGTGCCAGCAGGAATGAGGGGGCGGAGGGCTACACCTTC.

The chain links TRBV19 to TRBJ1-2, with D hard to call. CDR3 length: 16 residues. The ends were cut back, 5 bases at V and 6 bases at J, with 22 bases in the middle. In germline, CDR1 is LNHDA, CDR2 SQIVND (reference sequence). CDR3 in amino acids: CASSGRWSRGEDGYTF. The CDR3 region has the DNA TGTGCCAGTAGTGGGAGGTGGTCTCGGGGAGAGGATGGCTACACCTTC. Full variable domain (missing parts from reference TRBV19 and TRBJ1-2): DGGITQSPKYLFRKEGQNVTLSCEQNLNHDAMYWYRQDPGQGLRLIYYSQIVNDFQKGDIAEGYSVSREKKESFPLTVTSAQKNPTAFYLCASSGRWSRGEDGYTFGSGTRLTVV.

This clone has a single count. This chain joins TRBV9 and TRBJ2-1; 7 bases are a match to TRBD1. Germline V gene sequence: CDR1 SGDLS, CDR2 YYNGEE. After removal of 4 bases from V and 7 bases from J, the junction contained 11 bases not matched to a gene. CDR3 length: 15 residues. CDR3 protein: CASSTQGGRVNEQFF. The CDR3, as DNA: TGTGCCAGCAGCACCCAAGGGGGCAGGGTGAATGAGCAGTTCTTC. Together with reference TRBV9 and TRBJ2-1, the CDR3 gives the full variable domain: DSGVTQTPKHLITATGQRVTLRCSPRSGDLSVYWYQQSLDQGLQFLIQYYNGEERAKGNILERFSAQQFPDLHSELNLSSLELGDSALYFCASSTQGGRVNEQFFGPGTRLTVL.

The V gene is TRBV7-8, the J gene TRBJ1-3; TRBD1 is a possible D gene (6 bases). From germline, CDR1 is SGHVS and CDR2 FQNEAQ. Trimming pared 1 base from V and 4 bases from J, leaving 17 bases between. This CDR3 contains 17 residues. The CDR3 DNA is TGTGCCAGCAGCTTAGTCCGACAGGCCCCGCTCGGAAACACCATATATTTT. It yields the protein CASSLVRQAPLGNTIYF. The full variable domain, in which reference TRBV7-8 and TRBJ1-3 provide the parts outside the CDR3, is GAGVSQSPRYKVAKRGQDVALRCDPISGHVSLFWYQQALGQGPEFLTYFQNEAQLDKSGLPSDRFFAERPEGSVSTLKIQRTQQEDSAVYLCASSLVRQAPLGNTIYFGEGSWLTVV.

The CDR3 loop is CASRDPNTDTQYF. The CDR3 DNA is TGTGCCAGCCGGGACCCTAACACAGATACGCAGTATTTT. The rearrangement uses TRBV7-9 and TRBJ2-3, with D possibly called TRBD1 or TRBD2 (5 bases each). The germline gives CDR1 SEHNR, CDR2 FQNEAQ (reference sequence). The CDR3 is 13 amino acids. V dropped 8 bases and J dropped 2 bases, with 11 bases sitting between them. Complete variable domain (other parts from reference TRBV7-9 and TRBJ2-3): DTGVSQNPRHKITKRGQNVTFRCDPISEHNRLYWYRQTLGQGPEFLTYFQNEAQLEKSRLLSDRFSAERPKGSFSTLEIQRTEQGDSAMYLCASRDPNTDTQYFGPGTRLTVL.

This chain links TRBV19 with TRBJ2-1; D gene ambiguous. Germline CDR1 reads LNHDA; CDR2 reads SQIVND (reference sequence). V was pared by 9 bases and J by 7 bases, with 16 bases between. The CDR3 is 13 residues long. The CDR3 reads CASRPSTRNEQFF. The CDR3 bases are TGTGCCAGCCGTCCCTCGACCAGAAATGAGCAGTTCTTC.